Shown below are 13 T cell receptor beta chains from a single sample sequenced in a study of T cells in localized non-small cell lung cancer. This table comes from immunoSEQ multiplex PCR, and its TCRdb copy is limited to in-frame clones, with some not included. The sample consists of around 130,000 clones, around 92% of them appearing once. This sample comprised peripheral blood, obtained before any cancer treatment. The source is a female donor at least 60 years old with stage I lung adenocarcinoma.

This clone was recorded once. This chain uses TRBV7-7 with TRBJ2-5; maybe TRBD2 (5 bases). Germline CDR1 and CDR2: SSHAT and FNYEAQ (reference sequence). Trimming pared 5 bases from V and 5 bases from J, leaving 18 bases between. The CDR3 consists of 15 residues. CDR3 protein: CASSRRADPGETQYF. In DNA, the CDR3 is TGTGCCAGCAGCCGCCGGGCCGATCCGGGGGAGACCCAGTACTTC.

The chain recombines TRBV7-9 with TRBJ2-3, with TRBD2 matching 10 bases. Germline values: CDR1 SEHNR, CDR2 FQNEAQ (reference sequence). This CDR3 comprises 16 residues. J gave up 0 bases and V 3 bases, and 3 bases lay outside the gene matches. The CDR3 DNA sequence: TGTGCCAGCAGCTTCCGGACTAGCGGTAGCACAGATACGCAGTATTTT. Translation gives CASSFRTSGSTDTQYF.

CDR3 coding DNA: TGTGCCAGCACCTCTAACTATGGCTACACCTTC. Encoded protein: CASTSNYGYTF. V usage is TRBV28 and J usage is TRBJ1-2, with D unclear. The CDR3 runs to 11 residues. Germline CDR1 and CDR2: MDHEN and SYDVKM. V lost 7 bases, J lost 0 bases, and 3 bases lay in between.

The J gene is TRBJ2-7, the V gene TRBV5-4; D is unclear. The V end was cut by 0 bases, the J end by 6 bases, with 16 bases between. Germline V gene data show CDR1 as SGHNT and CDR2 as YYREEE (reference sequence). This CDR3 region has 15 residues. Here the CDR3 DNA reads TGTGCCAGCAGCTTGGAGCCCTGGGCGGCCCGCGAGCAGTACTTC. Its translation is CASSLEPWAAREQYF. The whole variable domain, filled in from reference TRBV5-4 and TRBJ2-7, reads ETGVTQSPTHLIKTRGQQVTLRCSSQSGHNTVSWYQQALGQGPQFIFQYYREEENGRGNFPPRFSGLQFPNYSSELNVNALELDDSALYLCASSLEPWAAREQYFGPGTRLTVT.

The chain has TRBV13 and TRBJ1-2, with 7 bases lining up with TRBD1. J was trimmed by 5 bases and V by 6 bases; bases with no gene match: 9. The CDR3 loop spans 14 amino acids. Germline values: CDR1 PRHDT, CDR2 FYEKMQ (reference sequence). The CDR3 DNA reads TGTGCCAGCAGTCCGGGACAGCCCTTGTATGGCTACACCTTC. Translated, it gives CASSPGQPLYGYTF. Looking up the rest from reference TRBV13 and TRBJ1-2 gives the full variable domain: AAGVIQSPRHLIKEKRETATLKCYPIPRHDTVYWYQQGPGQDPQFLISFYEKMQSDKGSIPDRFSAQQFSDYHSELNMSSLELGDSALYFCASSPGQPLYGYTFGSGTRLTVV.

In this sample, this clone turned up a few times. The CDR3 region is CASRVIRPGSDGYTF. DNA for the CDR3: TGCGCCAGCCGCGTGATCCGGCCGGGGTCGGATGGCTACACCTTC. The chain employs TRBV5-1 and TRBJ1-2; D ambiguous. The CDR3 length is 15 residues. Deletions cut 7 bases from V and 6 bases from J, with 22 bases between. Germline CDR1 SGHRS, CDR2 YFSETQ.

The chain joins TRBV5-1 to TRBJ1-5; D ambiguous. Trimming left V 1 base short and J 6 bases short, with 23 bases between. The CDR3 is 18 amino acids. Germline CDR1 SGHRS, CDR2 YFSETQ. CDR3: CASSLSPLGSRKVQPQHF. CDR3 DNA sequence: TGCGCCAGCAGCTTGTCCCCTTTAGGGTCCCGAAAGGTTCAGCCCCAGCATTTT.

The chain is built from TRBV30 and TRBJ1-3, with 7 bases lining up with TRBD1. The CDR3 runs to 15 residues. Germline lookup yields CDR1 GTSNPN and CDR2 SVGIG (reference sequence). After removal of 0 bases from V and 5 bases from J, the junction contained 7 bases not matched to a gene. The CDR3 nucleotides read TGTGCCTGGAGTGTAGTGACAGGGTCCCGAAACACCATATATTTT. It specifies CAWSVVTGSRNTIYF.

This rearrangement joins TRBV30 to TRBJ2-7; 7 positions agree with TRBD1. The CDR3 runs 16 residues. In germline, CDR1 is GTSNPN, CDR2 SVGIG (reference sequence). V dropped 5 bases and J dropped 3; count of bases not matched to a gene: 16. This chain's CDR3 is CAWLWGRTGVNYEQYF. The CDR3 region has the DNA TGTGCCTGGCTTTGGGGCCGAACAGGGGTCAACTACGAGCAGTACTTC.

This chain connects TRBV6-1 to TRBJ1-5, with unresolved D. The CDR3 has 15 amino acids. Trimming shortened V by 6 bases and J by 2 bases, and 14 bases separated the two germline ends. The germline V gene encodes CDR1 MNHNS and CDR2 SASEGT. The CDR3 loop is CASSLTRSGNQPQHF. The CDR3 nucleotides are TGTGCCAGCAGCCTTACACGGTCGGGCAATCAGCCCCAGCATTTT.

V and J are TRBV7-9 and TRBJ1-4, with 7 bases fitting TRBD1. V trimming: 5 bases; J trimming: 4 bases; junction bases outside the gene matches: 4. The CDR3 length is 14 residues. Germline lookup yields CDR1 SEHNR and CDR2 FQNEAQ (reference sequence). The CDR3 coding sequence is TGTGCCAGCAGCCTCGGGACAGATAATGAAAAACTGTTTTTT. Amino acids: CASSLGTDNEKLFF. Filled out from reference TRBV7-9 and TRBJ1-4, the complete variable domain reads DTGVSQNPRHKITKRGQNVTFRCDPISEHNRLYWYRQTLGQGPEFLTYFQNEAQLEKSRLLSDRFSAERPKGSFSTLEIQRTEQGDSAMYLCASSLGTDNEKLFFGSGTQLSVL.

This clone was picked up a small number of times. The chain combines TRBV2 with TRBJ2-3; D remains ambiguous. Trimming left V 1 base short and J 2 bases short, with 7 bases between. The CDR3 totals 14 residues. Germline CDR1 and CDR2: SNHLY and FYNNEI. The CDR3 DNA reads TGTGCCAGCAGTGAAGGGTTATTCACAGATACGCAGTATTTT. Encoded protein: CASSEGLFTDTQYF.

The chain employs TRBV6-6 and TRBJ2-5; 9 positions match TRBD1. The CDR3 is 14 amino acids. J gave up 5 bases and V 5 bases, and 6 bases lay outside the gene matches. Per the germline V gene, CDR1 is MNHNY and CDR2 is SVGAGI (reference sequence). As DNA, the CDR3 is TGTGCCAGCAGTAAGGACAGGGGAGGGGAGACCCAGTACTTC. Encoded protein: CASSKDRGGETQYF.